This TCR beta chain was captured by sequencing in a study of T cell responses to AZD1222 COVID-19 vaccine. At the level of the study: Second-dose groups at about 4 or about 12 weeks were pooled.

As regards this clone: The antigen remains unidentified. Within the sample, other DNA sequences also encode this same CDR3.

Overall study results and limits: Repertoire sampling was restricted to post-peak T cell response timepoints. Reportedly, close to half of spike-specific TCRs are directed against unmutated variant regions. Mostly white British, mostly female donors; authors suggested clonal diversity may be underestimated.

Between the trimmed V and J ends, which lost 6 bases and 3 bases, there was a span of 3 bases. The germline V gene encodes CDR1 MDHEN and CDR2 SYDVKM. The CDR3 sequence is 10 residues long. The data were produced by immunoSEQ multiplex PCR, yet TCRdb's version contains in-frame clones alone and is incomplete. The sample lists approximately 200,000 clones; 90% to 95% were seen once. The source was peripheral blood, collected on day 0 of AZD1222 vaccination. This TCR was recovered from an adult in good health. J is TRBJ2-7 and V is TRBV28; D remains unclear. For the CDR3, the DNA is TGTGCCAGCAGCGGCTACGAGCAGTACTTC. Translation: CASSGYEQYF.